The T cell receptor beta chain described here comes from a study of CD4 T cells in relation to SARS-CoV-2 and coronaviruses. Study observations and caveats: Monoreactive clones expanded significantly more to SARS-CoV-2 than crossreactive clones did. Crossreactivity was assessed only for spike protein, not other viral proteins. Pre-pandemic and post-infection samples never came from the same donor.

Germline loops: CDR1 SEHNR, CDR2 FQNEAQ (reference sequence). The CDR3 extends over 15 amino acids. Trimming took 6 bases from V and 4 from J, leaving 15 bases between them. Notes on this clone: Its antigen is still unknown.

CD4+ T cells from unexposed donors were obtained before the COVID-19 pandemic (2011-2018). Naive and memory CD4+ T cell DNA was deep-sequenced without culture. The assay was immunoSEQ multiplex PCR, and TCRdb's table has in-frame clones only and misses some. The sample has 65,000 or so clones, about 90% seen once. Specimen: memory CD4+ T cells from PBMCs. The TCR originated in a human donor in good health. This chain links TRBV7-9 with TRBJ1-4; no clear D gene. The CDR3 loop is CASRPIPGDNEKLFF. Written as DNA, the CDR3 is TGTGCCAGCAGACCCATCCCCGGAGATAATGAAAAACTGTTTTTT.